The next 22 T cell receptor beta chains were all read from a single sample in a study of cytomegalovirus exposure and HLA in healthy donors. PCR used 60 Vbeta primers and 13 Jbeta primers. TCRdb keeps only in-frame clones here, not all; method: immunoSEQ multiplex PCR. The profile covers about 200,000 clones, with about 80% appearing a single time and roughly 6% taken by the ten largest. Sample: PBMCs. The receptor set was obtained from a middle-aged man in good health and CMV-seropositive.

V usage is TRBV6-1 and J usage is TRBJ2-5; D is ambiguous. Germline CDR1 is MNHNS and CDR2 is SASEGT. The CDR3 is 15 amino acids. V lost 5 bases, J lost 0 bases, and 13 bases lay in between. As DNA, the CDR3 is TGTGCCAGCAGTCGCGGCAGCCAGTACCAAGAGACCCAGTACTTC. Translating gives CASSRGSQYQETQYF.

The chain combines TRBV30 with TRBJ1-2; TRBD1 might be the D (6 bases). The germline gives CDR1 GTSNPN, CDR2 SVGIG (reference sequence). The CDR3 covers 11 residues. V gave up 7 bases and J gave up 6 bases, with 12 bases separating them. CDR3 residues: CASEQGNGYTF. CDR3 nucleotides: TGTGCCTCCGAACAGGGAAATGGCTACACCTTC.

The V and J genes are TRBV10-3 and TRBJ2-7; 12 bases are shared with TRBD1. V trimming: 0 bases; J trimming: 3 bases; junction bases outside the gene matches: 6. The CDR3 totals 17 residues. The V gene's germline CDR1 is ENHRY and CDR2 SYGVKD. As DNA, the CDR3 is TGTGCCATCAGTGAGTCGGGACAGGGGGCCCGCGACTACGAGCAGTACTTC. Protein sequence: CAISESGQGARDYEQYF.

The chain has TRBV11-2 and TRBJ1-5, with D unresolved. V gave up 5 bases and J gave up 0 bases, with 11 bases separating them. Per the germline V gene, CDR1 is SGHAT and CDR2 is FQNNGV. The CDR3 totals 15 residues. In DNA form, the CDR3 reads TGTGCCAGCAGCCCCGAGGGATATAGCAATCAGCCCCAGCATTTT. Its protein product is CASSPEGYSNQPQHF.

This clone was seen only once. The rearrangement joins TRBV6-5 to TRBJ1-4; the match to TRBD1 covers 11 bases. The germline CDR1 and CDR2 sequences are MNHEY and SVGAGI. The junction had 1 base not matched to a gene; V was cut back by 2 bases and J by 2 bases. The CDR3 has 16 amino acids. In DNA, the CDR3 is TGTGCCAGCAGTTACCGGGACAGGGGGACTAATGAAAAACTGTTTTTT. This encodes CASSYRDRGTNEKLFF.

The chain employs TRBV11-2 and TRBJ2-7; tentatively, D is TRBD1 (5 bases). Germline lookup yields CDR1 SGHAT and CDR2 FQNNGV. This CDR3 comprises 13 residues. The germline V and J ends were trimmed by 2 bases and 3 bases, with 8 bases remaining between them. CDR3: CASSLWGSYEQYF. As DNA, the CDR3 is TGTGCCAGCAGCTTATGGGGCAGCTACGAGCAGTACTTC.

The rearrangement uses TRBV2 and TRBJ2-1, with 11 bases lining up with TRBD2. Germline V gene lookup returns CDR1 SNHLY and CDR2 FYNNEI. This CDR3 is built from 16 residues. V shed 8 bases and J 8 bases; nucleotides not matched to a gene: 14. The CDR3 spells CASFSSSTSGSYEQFF. The CDR3 region has the DNA TGTGCCAGCTTCTCTTCTTCCACTAGCGGGAGCTATGAGCAGTTCTTC.

This chain uses TRBV18 with TRBJ1-4, with TRBD1 matching 8 bases. V shed 4 bases, J shed 5 bases, and the junction held 0 bases outside the gene matches. In germline, CDR1 is KGHSH, CDR2 LQKENI. This CDR3 comprises 13 residues. The CDR3 is CASSRQGNEKLFF. Here the CDR3 DNA reads TGTGCCAGCTCACGACAGGGGAATGAAAAACTGTTTTTT.

The chain is built from TRBV2 and TRBJ1-3, with 10 bases aligning to TRBD1. The V gene end was trimmed by 5 bases and the J gene end by 8 bases; junction bases not matched to a gene: 9. Germline lookup yields CDR1 SNHLY and CDR2 FYNNEI. The CDR3 sequence is 15 residues long. The CDR3 loop reads CASSSTGTGEDTIYF. CDR3 DNA sequence: TGTGCCAGCAGTTCGACCGGGACAGGGGAGGACACCATATATTTT.

The V call is TRBV2, the J call TRBJ2-3; 15 positions agree with TRBD2. The V segment lost 5 bases and the J segment 1 base; nucleotides outside the gene matches: 4. CDR3 size: 17 residues. Germline loops: CDR1 SNHLY, CDR2 FYNNEI. The CDR3 protein is CASSKGLAGGGTDTQYF. The CDR3 coding sequence is TGTGCCAGCAGTAAGGGACTAGCGGGAGGCGGCACAGATACGCAGTATTTT.

The chain combines TRBV9 with TRBJ2-1; 8 nucleotides align to TRBD2. The germline CDR1 and CDR2 sequences are SGDLS and YYNGEE. This CDR3 comprises 14 residues. With V trimmed by 4 bases and J by 6 bases, 6 bases remained unmatched. CDR3 loop: CASSLISGANEQFF. The CDR3 DNA sequence: TGTGCCAGCAGCTTAATTAGCGGGGCCAATGAGCAGTTCTTC.

The chain employs TRBV5-1 and TRBJ2-2; possible D gene TRBD1, 6 bases. Trimming took off 3 bases at V and 2 bases at J, with 17 bases between the two ends. Germline values: CDR1 SGHRS, CDR2 YFSETQ. This CDR3 region has 17 residues. The CDR3 bases are TGCGCCAGCAGCTCCAAGGCCAGGGGATCCAACACCGGGGAGCTGTTTTTT. Protein: CASSSKARGSNTGELFF.

This rearrangement joins TRBV19 to TRBJ2-5; perhaps TRBD2 as D (6 bases). CDR3 size: 14 residues. Between the trimmed V and J ends, which lost 1 base and 4 bases, there was a span of 10 bases. The germline V gene has CDR1 LNHDA and CDR2 SQIVND (reference sequence). DNA for the CDR3: TGTGCCAGTAGTATAGGTTCGGGGGTAGAGACCCAGTACTTC. It is translated as CASSIGSGVETQYF.

The rearrangement uses TRBV7-9 and TRBJ2-7; 12 bases are a match to TRBD1. V gave up 5 bases and J gave up 7 bases; unmatched junction bases: 21. Germline V gives CDR1 SEHNR, CDR2 FQNEAQ (reference sequence). CDR3 length: 19 residues. CDR3 region: CASSLGTGGVGTHPGEQYF. CDR3 nucleotides: TGTGCCAGCAGCCTCGGGACAGGGGGCGTTGGGACACACCCGGGGGAGCAGTACTTC.

The CDR3 DNA sequence: TGTGCCAGCAGCTCGGGACTAGCGGGGTATACGCAGTATTTT. This encodes CASSSGLAGYTQYF. This chain links TRBV7-6 with TRBJ2-3, with 13 bases identical to TRBD2. Per the germline V gene, CDR1 is SGHVS and CDR2 is FNYEAQ. Unmatched junction bases numbered 2, after V lost 4 bases and J lost 7 bases. The CDR3 consists of 14 residues. Full variable domain (outside the CDR3, taken from reference TRBV7-6 and TRBJ2-3): GAGVSQSPRYKVTKRGQDVALRCDPISGHVSLYWYRQALGQGPEFLTYFNYEAQQDKSGLPNDRFSAERPEGSISTLTIQRTEQRDSAMYRCASSSGLAGYTQYFGPGTRLTVL.

The chain recombines TRBV9 with TRBJ1-1; D remains unclear. This CDR3 has 15 amino acids. Germline V gene data show CDR1 as SGDLS and CDR2 as YYNGEE. Trimming took off 3 bases at V and 1 base at J, with 13 bases between the two ends. The CDR3 here is CASSGSIAGNTEAFF. As DNA, the CDR3 is TGTGCCAGCAGCGGATCAATCGCGGGGAACACTGAAGCTTTCTTT.

There are a few counts of this clone. This sequence joins TRBV9 and TRBJ1-1; D is unresolved. The CDR3 covers 15 residues. Germline V lookup: CDR1 SGDLS, CDR2 YYNGEE. The V end was cut by 0 bases, the J end by 3 bases, with 12 bases between. In nucleotides, the CDR3 is TGTGCCAGCAGCGTAGAGATGGATAGCTACACTGAAGCTTTCTTT. Amino acid sequence: CASSVEMDSYTEAFF.

The V call is TRBV4-1, the J call TRBJ2-3; the D is unclear. The germline CDR1 and CDR2 sequences are MGHRA and YSYEKL. V was clipped by 1 base and J by 0 bases, with 5 bases between them. This CDR3 has 14 residues. The CDR3 DNA follows: TGCGCCAGCAGCCAAGGCAGAAGCACAGATACGCAGTATTTT. It encodes CASSQGRSTDTQYF.

The CDR3 coding sequence is TGCGCCAGCAAAACCCTTCTGACTTCTAGCTCCTACGAGCAGTACTTC. As protein: CASKTLLTSSSYEQYF. This rearrangement joins TRBV4-1 to TRBJ2-7; D ambiguous. The germline gives CDR1 MGHRA, CDR2 YSYEKL. V was shortened by 7 bases and J by 0 bases, with 19 bases between the two germline ends. The CDR3 sequence is 16 residues long.

CDR3 sequence: CASSQGRQEIGYTF. CDR3 DNA: TGTGCCAGCAGCCAAGGGCGACAGGAGATTGGCTACACCTTC. The chain joins TRBV14 to TRBJ1-2; maybe TRBD1 (6 bases). Between the trimmed V and J ends, which lost 1 base and 7 bases, there was a span of 13 bases. The CDR3 spans 14 residues. Germline CDR1 is SGHDN and CDR2 is FVKESK.

The chain joins TRBV7-8 to TRBJ1-1, with a possible D match to TRBD1 (6 bases). Germline values: CDR1 SGHVS, CDR2 FQNEAQ. The CDR3 sequence is 15 residues long. V was cut by 3 bases and J by 1 base, with 12 bases left in between. The CDR3 coding sequence is TGTGCCAGCAGCTTGTACAGGGTGGCGAACACTGAAGCTTTCTTT. Protein sequence: CASSLYRVANTEAFF. Looking up the rest from reference TRBV7-8 and TRBJ1-1 gives the full variable domain: GAGVSQSPRYKVAKRGQDVALRCDPISGHVSLFWYQQALGQGPEFLTYFQNEAQLDKSGLPSDRFFAERPEGSVSTLKIQRTQQEDSAVYLCASSLYRVANTEAFFGQGTRLTVV.

V and J are TRBV5-6 and TRBJ1-5; D is uncertain. The CDR3 length is 15 residues. V gave up 1 base and J gave up 0 bases, with 8 bases separating them. Germline V gene data show CDR1 as SGHDT and CDR2 as YYEEEE. The CDR3 DNA reads TGTGCCAGCAGCTTGCGGAGTTATAGCAATCAGCCCCAGCATTTT. Encoded protein: CASSLRSYSNQPQHF.